The next 32 T cell receptor beta chains were all read from a single sample in a study of PD-1 and CTLA-4 blockade in melanoma listed by TCRdb under 2021. Receptor libraries were prepared by the immunoSEQ multiplex PCR assay. TCRdb retrieved this table from immuneACCESS and kept in-frame rearrangements only. Not all clones are present; in checked studies, unresolved V genes account for under half, and no reason is known for the remainder. The sample yields approximately 15,000 clones; about 70% were counted once. Approximately 14% of the sample goes to the ten largest clones. Specimen: CD8+ T cells from peripheral blood, collected from a patient given anti-PD-1 treatment. The source is a human donor with melanoma.

The count of this clone is one. In DNA form, the CDR3 reads TGTGCCAGCAGCCAAGCCAGGGGAGGAAGCGGCTACACCTTC. This codes for CASSQARGGSGYTF. The V and J genes are TRBV14 and TRBJ1-2; D is perhaps TRBD1 (6 bases). V gave up 1 base and J gave up 8 bases, with 14 bases separating them. Germline CDR1 SGHDN, CDR2 FVKESK. The CDR3 totals 14 residues. Complete variable domain (other parts from reference TRBV14 and TRBJ1-2): EAGVTQFPSHSVIEKGQTVTLRCDPISGHDNLYWYRRVMGKEIKFLLHFVKESKQDESGMPNNRFLAERTGGTYSTLKVQPAELEDSGVYFCASSQARGGSGYTFGSGTRLTVV.

This rearrangement joins TRBV12-3 or TRBV12-4 to TRBJ2-1, with 10 bases identical to TRBD1. This CDR3 has 13 residues. The V gene end was trimmed by 5 bases and the J gene end by 7 bases; junction bases not matched to a gene: 2. The CDR3 nucleotides are TGTGCCAGCAGTCAGGGACAGGGGAATGAGCAGTTCTTC. Translation gives CASSQGQGNEQFF.

This chain uses TRBV5-5 with TRBJ2-3; 11 nucleotides align to TRBD2. V gave up 0 bases and J gave up 6 bases; unmatched junction bases: 12. This CDR3 has 18 residues. CDR1 and CDR2 (germline): SGHKS, YYEKEE (reference sequence). The CDR3 is CASSLVEASGGPRDTQYF. The CDR3 nucleotides read TGTGCCAGCAGCTTGGTTGAGGCTAGCGGGGGGCCGAGGGATACGCAGTATTTT.

This chain joins TRBV21-1 and TRBJ1-2. TRBV21-1 is noted as a pseudogene. The CDR3 runs 16 residues. CDR3 coding DNA: TGTGCCAGCAGCAAAGGGGGCGGGGCGGAGAATTATGGCTACACCTTC. This codes for CASSKGGGAENYGYTF.

The CDR3 DNA reads as TGTGCCAGCAGCTCCCGACCTCAGCAACGGACAGATACGCAGTATTTT. As protein: CASSSRPQQRTDTQYF. The V gene is TRBV11-2, the J gene TRBJ2-3, with no clear D. The CDR3 extends over 16 amino acids. Trimming took off 4 bases at V and 3 bases at J, with 17 bases between the two ends. CDR1 and CDR2 (germline): SGHAT, FQNNGV.

V and J are TRBV6-8 and TRBJ2-1, with 10 bases lining up with TRBD2. CDR3 length equals 17 residues. The germline CDR1 and CDR2 sequences are MNHGY and SAAAGT. J lost 6 bases, V lost 2 bases, and 10 bases had no gene match. The CDR3 loop reads CASSYRGSGGSRNEQFF. The CDR3 nucleotides read TGTGCCAGCAGTTACCGGGGTAGCGGGGGGTCTCGCAATGAGCAGTTCTTC.

The chain uses TRBV5-6 and TRBJ2-7; D is undetermined. The CDR3 length is 13 residues. Between the trimmed V and J ends, which lost 4 bases and 2 bases, there was a span of 10 bases. Germline CDR1 reads SGHDT; CDR2 reads YYEEEE. The CDR3 DNA is TGTGCCAGCAGCCCCAGGTTGGCCTACGAGCAGTACTTC. Protein sequence: CASSPRLAYEQYF.

The genes are TRBV15 and TRBJ1-1; no clear D gene. Germline V CDR1 and CDR2: LNHNV, YYDKDF (reference sequence). This CDR3 contains 15 residues. V was pared by 3 bases and J by 4 bases, with 15 bases between. The CDR3 nucleotides are TGTGCCACCAGCAGGTTGGGGAGTCCGGGCACTGAAGCTTTCTTT. It yields the protein CATSRLGSPGTEAFF.

V gene TRBV24-1 combines with J gene TRBJ2-3; possibly TRBD2 for D (5 bases). V gave up 12 bases and J gave up 6 bases, with 12 bases separating them. This CDR3 has 11 amino acids. Germline CDR1 KGHDR, CDR2 SFDVKD. The CDR3 reads CASGIVDTQYF. DNA for the CDR3: TGTGCCTCGGGGATCGTGGATACGCAGTATTTT.

This chain uses TRBV2 with TRBJ1-2; D is unclear. From germline, CDR1 is SNHLY and CDR2 FYNNEI. V was trimmed by 3 bases and J by 5 bases, leaving 22 bases between them. The CDR3 loop spans 17 amino acids. CDR3 in amino acids: CASSDNLGGSFPYGYTF. The DNA for the CDR3 is TGTGCCAGCAGTGATAACTTAGGAGGATCTTTCCCGTATGGCTACACCTTC.

This clone was counted once. The J gene is TRBJ1-6, the V gene TRBV6-5; D remains ambiguous. CDR1 is MNHEY, CDR2 SVGAGI, per germline. The CDR3 totals 15 residues. V gave up 6 bases and J gave up 7 bases, with 16 bases separating them. The CDR3 DNA is TGTGCCAGCAGCCCGGGGAGGGCTCTAAATTCACCCCTCCACTTT. Protein: CASSPGRALNSPLHF.

The genes are TRBV4-1 and TRBJ2-2; D unclear. Germline-derived CDR1 and CDR2 are MGHRA and YSYEKL. Deletions cut 0 bases from V and 6 bases from J, with 11 bases between. The CDR3 runs 15 residues. The CDR3 loop is CASSQEQLAAGELFF. As DNA, the CDR3 is TGCGCCAGCAGCCAAGAGCAGTTGGCCGCCGGGGAGCTGTTTTTT.

The gene calls are TRBV6-2 or TRBV6-3 and TRBJ1-6; D perhaps matches TRBD1 (5 bases). The germline CDR1 and CDR2 sequences are MNHEY and SVGEGT. The germline V and J ends were trimmed by 5 bases and 9 bases, with 17 bases remaining between them. There are 15 residues in the CDR3. DNA for the CDR3: TGTGCCAGCAGTCTCGGGACGACCGGCGGTTCACCCCTCCACTTT. Translation: CASSLGTTGGSPLHF.

Written as DNA, the CDR3 is TGCGCCAGCAGCCGAATCCGGACAGGCCGCTCCTACGAGCAGTACTTC. This encodes CASSRIRTGRSYEQYF. This chain connects TRBV4-1 to TRBJ2-7, with 7 bases identical to TRBD1. The CDR3 covers 16 residues. The germline gives CDR1 MGHRA, CDR2 YSYEKL. V shed 4 bases and J 0 bases; nucleotides not matched to a gene: 9.

This clone was observed a handful of times. V usage is TRBV29-1 and J usage is TRBJ2-3; tentative D call: TRBD2 (5 bases). Germline CDR1 reads SQVTM; CDR2 reads ANQGSEA. The CDR3 has 14 residues. V gave up 1 base and J gave up 6 bases, with 14 bases separating them. CDR3 DNA sequence: TGCAGCGTTGAAGCCGGTTACTCGGGGGATACGCAGTATTTT. Its protein is CSVEAGYSGDTQYF.

The rearrangement links TRBV30 to TRBJ1-5; D remains ambiguous. V lost 5 bases to trimming and J lost 7 bases, with 12 bases between them. Germline assignment: CDR1 GTSNPN and CDR2 SVGIG (reference sequence). There are 12 residues in the CDR3. In nucleotides, the CDR3 is TGTGCCTGGTCTGCCTTCGGGCAGCCCCAGCATTTT. It yields the protein CAWSAFGQPQHF.

This sequence joins TRBV4-2 and TRBJ2-3, with 9 bases identical to TRBD2. J gave up 6 bases and V 6 bases, and 19 bases lay outside the gene matches. CDR3 length equals 18 residues. Germline-derived CDR1 and CDR2 are LGHNA and YNFKEQ. CDR3 protein: CASSPGARVAGDADTQYF. In DNA, the CDR3 is TGTGCCAGCAGTCCAGGGGCGAGGGTAGCGGGAGATGCGGATACGCAGTATTTT.

The chain combines TRBV10-2 with TRBJ2-7; 11 bases line up with TRBD1. The CDR3 loop spans 14 amino acids. Germline V CDR1 and CDR2: WSHSY, SAAADI. Losses at the gene ends were 5 bases for V and 6 bases for J; bases not matched to a gene: 6. The CDR3 reads CASSTPGQGGEQYF. The CDR3 nucleotides read TGCGCCAGCAGTACCCCGGGACAGGGGGGCGAGCAGTACTTC.

J is TRBJ2-2 and V is TRBV25-1; 7 nucleotides agree with TRBD1. The CDR3 length is 14 residues. The V gene end was trimmed by 5 bases and the J gene end by 5 bases; junction bases not matched to a gene: 5. From germline, CDR1 is MGHDK and CDR2 SYGVNS. The CDR3 sequence is CASSLRQGTGELFF. The CDR3 nucleotides are TGTGCCAGCAGTCTACGACAGGGTACCGGGGAGCTGTTTTTT.

This clone has a single count. This sequence joins TRBV4-1 and TRBJ2-1; TRBD2 is a possible D gene (6 bases). Trimming cost V 1 base and J 6 bases, with 16 bases left between them. CDR1 and CDR2 (germline): MGHRA, YSYEKL. The CDR3 is made up of 16 amino acids. The CDR3 loop reads CASSQVRSGVGNEQFF. CDR3 coding DNA: TGCGCCAGCAGCCAAGTTCGATCGGGAGTGGGCAATGAGCAGTTCTTC.

This clone is termed medium-sized. The J gene is TRBJ1-3, the V gene TRBV13, with a possible D match to TRBD1 (6 bases). The germline V and J ends were trimmed by 4 bases and 4 bases, with 8 bases remaining between them. The CDR3 totals 13 residues. Germline CDR1 PRHDT, CDR2 FYEKMQ (reference sequence). Here the CDR3 DNA reads TGTGCCAGCAGCTCTGACAGGGGAAACACCATATATTTT. This codes for CASSSDRGNTIYF.

The chain combines TRBV9 with TRBJ1-1; D unresolved. The CDR3 is made up of 12 amino acids. Trimming took off 3 bases at V and 6 bases at J, with 9 bases between the two ends. Germline V gene sequence: CDR1 SGDLS, CDR2 YYNGEE. CDR3 DNA: TGTGCCAGCAGCGCAGACCCCCCTGAAGCTTTCTTT. This gives the protein CASSADPPEAFF.

The chain uses TRBV2 and TRBJ1-4; D remains unclear. V was pared by 1 base and J by 6 bases, with 9 bases between. The CDR3 sequence is 14 residues long. Germline CDR1 and CDR2: SNHLY and FYNNEI. CDR3 in amino acids: CASSEVPGDEKLFF. In nucleotides, the CDR3 is TGTGCCAGCAGTGAAGTCCCAGGAGATGAAAAACTGTTTTTT.

The rearrangement links TRBV19 to TRBJ1-5; TRBD1 matches at 7 bases. The CDR3 is 13 amino acids. Germline CDR1 and CDR2: LNHDA and SQIVND (reference sequence). Trimming cost V 7 bases and J 11 bases; bases outside gene matches: 11. CDR3 region: CASTQGGFVAQHF. The CDR3 nucleotides are TGTGCCAGTACCCAGGGGGGTTTCGTCGCCCAGCATTTT. Supplemented by reference TRBV19 and TRBJ1-5, the full variable domain reads DGGITQSPKYLFRKEGQNVTLSCEQNLNHDAMYWYRQDPGQGLRLIYYSQIVNDFQKGDIAEGYSVSREKKESFPLTVTSAQKNPTAFYLCASTQGGFVAQHFGDGTRLSIL.

The rearrangement joins TRBV6-4 to TRBJ2-2, with 7 bases lining up with TRBD1. J lost 5 bases, V lost 6 bases, and 9 bases had no gene match. CDR1 is MRHNA, CDR2 SNTAGT, per germline. This CDR3 has 15 amino acids. CDR3 region: CASRRQGSSTGELFF. DNA for the CDR3: TGTGCCAGCAGACGACAGGGATCCTCTACCGGGGAGCTGTTTTTT.

The rearrangement links TRBV3-1 (or the pseudogene TRBV3-2) to TRBJ1-1; D gene unclear. CDR3 length: 14 residues. Between the trimmed V and J ends, which lost 4 bases and 4 bases, there was a span of 13 bases. Germline values: CDR1 LGHDT, CDR2 YNNKEL (reference sequence). CDR3 loop: CASSPRIGFTEAFF. CDR3 sequence (DNA): TGTGCCAGCAGCCCCCGGATCGGGTTCACTGAAGCTTTCTTT.

V usage is TRBV3-1 (or the pseudogene TRBV3-2) and J usage is TRBJ1-2; D is uncertain. This CDR3 is built from 16 residues. Germline values: CDR1 LGHDT, CDR2 YNNKEL (reference sequence). The ends were cut back, 6 bases at V and 4 bases at J, with 21 bases in the middle. The CDR3 nucleotides are TGTGCCAGCAGTCCCCCGATCGGGGTTACCTCCTATGGCTACACCTTC. Encoded protein: CASSPPIGVTSYGYTF.

V is TRBV7-9 and J is TRBJ2-5; TRBD2 matches 10 bases. The CDR3 consists of 18 residues. After removal of 5 bases from V and 3 bases from J, the junction contained 15 bases not matched to a gene. Germline V gene data show CDR1 as SEHNR and CDR2 as FQNEAQ (reference sequence). The CDR3 reads CASSPRVAGGLGEETQYF. The CDR3 bases are TGTGCCAGCAGCCCCCGGGTAGCGGGAGGTTTAGGAGAAGAGACCCAGTACTTC.

This clone was counted a few times. This rearrangement joins TRBV2 to TRBJ1-1; unclear D gene. V was cut by 5 bases and J by 1 base, with 8 bases left in between. Germline V lookup: CDR1 SNHLY, CDR2 FYNNEI. CDR3 size: 13 residues. The CDR3 DNA sequence: TGTGCCAGCAGTACTCGGTGGAACACTGAAGCTTTCTTT. Its protein product is CASSTRWNTEAFF.

This chain connects TRBV2 to TRBJ2-7; D possibly corresponds to TRBD1 (6 bases). Germline CDR1 is SNHLY and CDR2 is FYNNEI. Trimming left V 3 bases short and J 1 base short, with 7 bases between. The CDR3 is 13 residues long. CDR3: CASSEDRSYEQYF. The CDR3 nucleotides read TGTGCCAGCAGTGAGGACAGATCCTACGAGCAGTACTTC. Variable domain in full (rest from reference TRBV2 and TRBJ2-7): EPEVTQTPSHQVTQMGQEVILRCVPISNHLYFYWYRQILGQKVEFLVSFYNNEISEKSEIFDDQFSVERPDGSNFTLKIRSTKLEDSAMYFCASSEDRSYEQYFGPGTRLTVT.

V and J are TRBV3-1 (or the pseudogene TRBV3-2) and TRBJ2-1, with D possibly being TRBD1 (6 bases). The CDR3 consists of 14 residues. V dropped 7 bases and J dropped 2 bases, with 12 bases sitting between them. Germline values: CDR1 LGHDT, CDR2 YNNKEL (reference sequence). The CDR3 DNA is TGTGCCAGCAATTCCAGGGGTCCCTACAATGAGCAGTTCTTC. It translates to CASNSRGPYNEQFF.

The chain recombines TRBV28 with TRBJ2-5; D gene unclear. CDR1 and CDR2 (germline): MDHEN, SYDVKM. Trimming stripped 0 bases from V and 2 bases from J, with 13 bases between. The CDR3 consists of 16 residues. Written as DNA, the CDR3 is TGTGCCAGCAGTTTATGGGACGGAGATCTACAAGAGACCCAGTACTTC. This encodes CASSLWDGDLQETQYF. Based on the CDR3 plus reference TRBV28 and TRBJ2-5, the full variable domain is DVKVTQSSRYLVKRTGEKVFLECVQDMDHENMFWYRQDPGLGLRLIYFSYDVKMKEKGDIPEGYSVSREKKERFSLILESASTNQTSMYLCASSLWDGDLQETQYFGPGTRLLVL.